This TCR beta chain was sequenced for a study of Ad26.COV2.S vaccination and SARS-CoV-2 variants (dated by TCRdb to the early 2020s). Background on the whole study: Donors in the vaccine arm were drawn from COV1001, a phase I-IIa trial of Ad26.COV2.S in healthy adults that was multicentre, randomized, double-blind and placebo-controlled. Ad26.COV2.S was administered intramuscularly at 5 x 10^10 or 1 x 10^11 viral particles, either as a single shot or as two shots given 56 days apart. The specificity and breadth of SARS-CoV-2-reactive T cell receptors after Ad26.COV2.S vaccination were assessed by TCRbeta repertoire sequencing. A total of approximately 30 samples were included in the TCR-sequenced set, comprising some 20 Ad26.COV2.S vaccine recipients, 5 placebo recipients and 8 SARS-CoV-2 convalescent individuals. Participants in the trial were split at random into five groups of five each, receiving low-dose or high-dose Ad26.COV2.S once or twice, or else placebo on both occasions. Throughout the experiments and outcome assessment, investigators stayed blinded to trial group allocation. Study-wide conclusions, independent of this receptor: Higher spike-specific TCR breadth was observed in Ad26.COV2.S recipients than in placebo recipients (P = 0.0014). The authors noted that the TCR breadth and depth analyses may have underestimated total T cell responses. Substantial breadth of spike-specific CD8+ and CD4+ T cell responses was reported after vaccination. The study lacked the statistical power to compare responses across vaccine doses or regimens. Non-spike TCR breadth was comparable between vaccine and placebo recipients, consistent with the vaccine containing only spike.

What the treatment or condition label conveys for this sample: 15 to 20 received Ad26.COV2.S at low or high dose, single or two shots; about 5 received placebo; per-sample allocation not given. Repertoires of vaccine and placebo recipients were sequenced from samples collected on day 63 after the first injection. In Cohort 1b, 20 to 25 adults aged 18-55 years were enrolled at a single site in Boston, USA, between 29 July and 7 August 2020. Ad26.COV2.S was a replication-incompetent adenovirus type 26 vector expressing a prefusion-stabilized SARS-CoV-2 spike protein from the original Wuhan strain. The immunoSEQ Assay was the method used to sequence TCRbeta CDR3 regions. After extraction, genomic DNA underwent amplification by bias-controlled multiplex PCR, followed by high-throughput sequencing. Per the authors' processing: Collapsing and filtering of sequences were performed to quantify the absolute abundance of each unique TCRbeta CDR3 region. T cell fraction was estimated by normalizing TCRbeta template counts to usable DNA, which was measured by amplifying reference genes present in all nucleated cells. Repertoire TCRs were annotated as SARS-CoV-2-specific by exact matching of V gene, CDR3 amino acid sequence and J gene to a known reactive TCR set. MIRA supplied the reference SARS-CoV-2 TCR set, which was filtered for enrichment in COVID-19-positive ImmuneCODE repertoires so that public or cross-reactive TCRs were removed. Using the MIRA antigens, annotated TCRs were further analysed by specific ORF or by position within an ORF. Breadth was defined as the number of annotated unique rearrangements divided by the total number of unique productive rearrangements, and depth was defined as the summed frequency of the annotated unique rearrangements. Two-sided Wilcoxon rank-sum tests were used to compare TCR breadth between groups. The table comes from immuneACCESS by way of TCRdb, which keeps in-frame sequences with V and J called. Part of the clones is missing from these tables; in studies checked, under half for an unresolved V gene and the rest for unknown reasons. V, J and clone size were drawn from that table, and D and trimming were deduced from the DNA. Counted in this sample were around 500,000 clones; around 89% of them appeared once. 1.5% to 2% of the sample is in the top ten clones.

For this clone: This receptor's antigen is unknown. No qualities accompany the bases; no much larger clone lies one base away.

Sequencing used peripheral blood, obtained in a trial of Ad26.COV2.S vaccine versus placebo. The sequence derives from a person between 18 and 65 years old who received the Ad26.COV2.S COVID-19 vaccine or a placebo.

The CDR3 corresponds to CASSPTTGNYGYTF. Read as DNA, the sequence is TGTGCCAGCTCACCCACGACAGGGAACTATGGCTACACCTTC. The chain uses TRBV18 and TRBJ1-2, and 7 bases in between align with TRBD1. At the junction V is shortened by 3 bases and J by 2 bases; bases outside the gene matches: 3. CDR1 and CDR2 are read off the germline V gene as KGHSH and LQKENI. The CDR3 numbers 14 residues from cysteine through phenylalanine. The kept DNA is CDR3 alone, 42 bases in frame from the first base. Extended through the reference TRBV18 and TRBJ1-2 proteins, this CDR3 yields the full variable domain: NAGVMQNPRHLVRRRGQEARLRCSPMKGHSHVYWYRQLPEEGLKFMVYLQKENIIDESGMPKERFSAEFPKEGPSILRIQQVVRGDSAAYFCASSPTTGNYGYTFGSGTRLTVV.